These T cell receptor beta chains were read from a single sample in a study of human T cells and chemical hapten exposure. Using its own MiXCR run on the reads, TCRdb lists one record per CDR3 protein. Among about 120,000 distinct CDR3 sequences listed, about 7.7% were seen once. Input material: whole blood. These receptor sequences come from a human donor in good health. Some clones in this sample may be carry-over from other donors' samples. CDR3s include the opening cysteine and the closing phenylalanine or tryptophan. The D gene is left open where the match is weak. Clone size, where shown, is once, few, many, or a class for clones that have expanded.

d_call: NA; j_call: TRBJ1-5; v_call: TRBV21-1; clone_size: many; cdr3_nt: TGTGCCAGCAGCCCCCGAGACCAGGACAGGGGTTCAAGGGCCCAGCATTTT; cdr3_aa: CASSPRDQDRGSRAQHF
d_call: NA; j_call: TRBJ2-6; v_call: TRBV19; clone_size: once; cdr3_nt: TGTGCCAGTAAAGGTAACATAAAGAGCTCTGGGGCCAACGTCCTGACTTTC; cdr3_aa: CASKGNIKSSGANVLTF
d_call: NA; j_call: TRBJ2-1; v_call: TRBV5-4; clone_size: NA; cdr3_nt: TGTGCCAGCACCTTTGAGACTAGCAATGAGCAGTTCTTC; cdr3_aa: CASTFETSNEQFF
d_call: NA; j_call: TRBJ2-6; v_call: TRBV12-5; clone_size: many; cdr3_nt: TGTGCTAGTGGTCAGGACAACTCTGGGGCCAACGTCCTGACTTTC; cdr3_aa: CASGQDNSGANVLTF
d_call: TRBD2; j_call: TRBJ2-3; v_call: TRBV9; clone_size: NA; cdr3_nt: TGTGCCAGCAGCGCAGCGGGGGAAAGCACAGATACGCAGTATTTT; cdr3_aa: CASSAAGESTDTQYF
d_call: TRBD2; j_call: TRBJ2-1; v_call: TRBV27; clone_size: many; cdr3_nt: TGTGCCAGCAGTGAACCGGGACTATACAATGAGCAGTTCTTC; cdr3_aa: CASSEPGLYNEQFF
d_call: TRBD2; j_call: TRBJ2-7; v_call: TRBV20-1; clone_size: NA; cdr3_nt: TGCAGTGCTAGGGTGCCTAGCGGGAGAGGTGAGCAGTACTTC; cdr3_aa: CSARVPSGRGEQYF
d_call: TRBD2; j_call: TRBJ2-5; v_call: TRBV7-9; clone_size: many; cdr3_nt: TGTGCCAGCAGCTCGCTCAGACTAGCGGGGAACCAAGAGACCCAGTACTTC; cdr3_aa: CASSSLRLAGNQETQYF
d_call: NA; j_call: TRBJ1-4; v_call: TRBV12-5; clone_size: many; cdr3_nt: TGTGCTAGTGGTCTCCGGGGGACCGGTAATGAAAAACTGTTTTTT; cdr3_aa: CASGLRGTGNEKLFF
d_call: NA; j_call: TRBJ2-7; v_call: TRBV7-2; clone_size: many; cdr3_nt: TGTGCCAGCAGCTTAGACGTGGGCGAGCAGTACTTC; cdr3_aa: CASSLDVGEQYF
d_call: TRBD1; j_call: TRBJ1-4; v_call: TRBV15; clone_size: NA; cdr3_nt: TGTGCCACCAGCAAACCGGACAGGAATGAAAAACTGTTTTTT; cdr3_aa: CATSKPDRNEKLFF
d_call: NA; j_call: TRBJ1-1; v_call: TRBV9; clone_size: many; cdr3_nt: TGTGCCAGCAGCGTAGAGGGCAACACTGAAGCTTTCTTT; cdr3_aa: CASSVEGNTEAFF
d_call: NA; j_call: TRBJ2-3; v_call: TRBV5-1; clone_size: NA; cdr3_nt: TGCGCCAGCAGCTACCCAGGGGCAGATACGCAGTATTTT; cdr3_aa: CASSYPGADTQYF
d_call: TRBD1; j_call: TRBJ1-4; v_call: TRBV7-2; clone_size: many; cdr3_nt: TGTGAGGACAGGTCAACTAATGAAAAACTGTTTTTT; cdr3_aa: CEDRSTNEKLFF
d_call: TRBD1; j_call: TRBJ1-6; v_call: TRBV20-1; clone_size: many; cdr3_nt: TGCAGTGCTAATCCCCTCCGGGACAGGGGTAATTCACCCCTCCACTTT; cdr3_aa: CSANPLRDRGNSPLHF
d_call: TRBD1; j_call: TRBJ1-2; v_call: TRBV25-1; clone_size: few; cdr3_nt: TGTGCCAGCAGTGACCAATCGGGACAGGGGGTCGGCTATGGCTACACCTTC; cdr3_aa: CASSDQSGQGVGYGYTF
d_call: NA; j_call: TRBJ2-7; v_call: TRBV6-5; clone_size: few; cdr3_nt: TGTGCCAGCAGTTACCGTGGGCAGCCCTACGAGCAGTACTTC; cdr3_aa: CASSYRGQPYEQYF
d_call: NA; j_call: TRBJ2-7; v_call: TRBV7-9; clone_size: few; cdr3_nt: TGTGCCAGCAGCTTAGTTGGGTTCGACGAGCAGTACTTC; cdr3_aa: CASSLVGFDEQYF
d_call: NA; j_call: TRBJ2-7; v_call: TRBV9; clone_size: few; cdr3_nt: TGTGCCAGCAGCGTAGGGGACTCGACTTACGAGCAGTACTTC; cdr3_aa: CASSVGDSTYEQYF
d_call: NA; j_call: TRBJ2-5; v_call: TRBV7-8; clone_size: NA; cdr3_nt: TGTGCCAGCAGCGCGGGACTCCAAGAGACCCAGTACTTC; cdr3_aa: CASSAGLQETQYF
d_call: NA; j_call: TRBJ2-7; v_call: TRBV29-1; clone_size: few; cdr3_nt: TGCAGCGTTGAAGTACAGGACTACGAGCAGTACTTC; cdr3_aa: CSVEVQDYEQYF
d_call: NA; j_call: TRBJ2-3; v_call: TRBV7-2; clone_size: many; cdr3_nt: TGTGCCAGCAGCTTACAAACAGATACGCAGTATTTT; cdr3_aa: CASSLQTDTQYF
d_call: NA; j_call: TRBJ1-5; v_call: TRBV6-1; clone_size: NA; cdr3_nt: TGTGCCAGCAGTGGGCAGGGGAGCAATCAGCCCCAGCATTTT; cdr3_aa: CASSGQGSNQPQHF
d_call: NA; j_call: TRBJ2-3; v_call: TRBV7-9; clone_size: few; cdr3_nt: TGTGCCAGCAGCTTAAACCAGGATACGCAGTATTTT; cdr3_aa: CASSLNQDTQYF
d_call: NA; j_call: TRBJ2-2; v_call: TRBV29-1; clone_size: few; cdr3_nt: TGCAGCGTTGAAGGGAGGTCAGGGGCCGGGGAGCTGTTTTTT; cdr3_aa: CSVEGRSGAGELFF
d_call: TRBD2; j_call: TRBJ2-5; v_call: TRBV7-9; clone_size: many; cdr3_nt: TGTGCCAGCAGCCGGACTAGCGGGGGGCACCAAGAGACCCAGTACTTC; cdr3_aa: CASSRTSGGHQETQYF
d_call: TRBD1; j_call: TRBJ2-7; v_call: TRBV29-1; clone_size: few; cdr3_nt: TGCAGCGTGGTTCCGGGACAGGGCGCCTTGGCCTACGAGCAGTACTTC; cdr3_aa: CSVVPGQGALAYEQYF
d_call: NA; j_call: TRBJ1-5; v_call: TRBV6-2/TRBV6-3; clone_size: many; cdr3_nt: TGTGCCAGCACCAGGACAGCTTATAGCAATCAGCCCCAGCATTTT; cdr3_aa: CASTRTAYSNQPQHF
d_call: TRBD1; j_call: TRBJ2-7; v_call: TRBV27; clone_size: NA; cdr3_nt: TGTGCCAGCAGTTTACCCGCAGGGGGCTACGAGCAGTACTTC; cdr3_aa: CASSLPAGGYEQYF
d_call: TRBD2; j_call: TRBJ2-7; v_call: TRBV29-1; clone_size: many; cdr3_nt: TGCAGCGTTGAGGGCTTGACTAGCGGAGACTACGAGCAGTACTTC; cdr3_aa: CSVEGLTSGDYEQYF
d_call: NA; j_call: TRBJ1-5; v_call: TRBV20-1; clone_size: many; cdr3_nt: TGCAGTGCTAGAGATCTCAGGGGAGCGGATCAGCCCCAGCATTTT; cdr3_aa: CSARDLRGADQPQHF
d_call: TRBD1; j_call: TRBJ2-7; v_call: TRBV19; clone_size: NA; cdr3_nt: TGTGCCAGTAGTATAGCGACAGGGAGCGAGCAGTACTTC; cdr3_aa: CASSIATGSEQYF
d_call: TRBD1; j_call: TRBJ2-1; v_call: TRBV9; clone_size: many; cdr3_nt: TGTGCCAGCAGCCCCCAGGACAGGGGGGGCAATGAGCAGTTCTTC; cdr3_aa: CASSPQDRGGNEQFF
d_call: TRBD2; j_call: TRBJ2-1; v_call: TRBV7-9; clone_size: many; cdr3_nt: TGTGCCAGCAGCCCTAGCGGGAGCTCCTACAATGAGCAGTTCTTC; cdr3_aa: CASSPSGSSYNEQFF
d_call: TRBD1; j_call: TRBJ1-2; v_call: TRBV29-1; clone_size: many; cdr3_nt: TGCAGCGTTGGGAGCCCGGGACAGGTTAACTATGGCTACACCTTC; cdr3_aa: CSVGSPGQVNYGYTF
d_call: NA; j_call: TRBJ1-6; v_call: TRBV20-1; clone_size: NA; cdr3_nt: TGCAGTGCTAGAGGCCAGGGGATCGAAAGCTCCTATAATTCACCCCTCCACTTT; cdr3_aa: CSARGQGIESSYNSPLHF
d_call: TRBD1; j_call: TRBJ2-1; v_call: TRBV20-1; clone_size: few; cdr3_nt: TGCAGTGCTAGTGGACAGGGGTACAATGAGCAGTTCTTC; cdr3_aa: CSASGQGYNEQFF
d_call: TRBD2; j_call: TRBJ2-2; v_call: TRBV5-1; clone_size: few; cdr3_nt: TGCGCCAGCAGCCCCCCGGGGGGGCCGAGCACCGGGGAGCTGTTTTTT; cdr3_aa: CASSPPGGPSTGELFF
d_call: TRBD1; j_call: TRBJ2-5; v_call: TRBV12-3/TRBV12-4; clone_size: NA; cdr3_nt: TGTGCCAGCAGTCTAGACAGGGGCGTGGAGACCCAGTACTTC; cdr3_aa: CASSLDRGVETQYF
d_call: TRBD1; j_call: TRBJ2-5; v_call: TRBV25-1; clone_size: NA; cdr3_nt: TGTGCCAGCAGATCCAGGGACAGCCAAGAGACCCAGTACTTC; cdr3_aa: CASRSRDSQETQYF
d_call: TRBD1; j_call: TRBJ2-3; v_call: TRBV19; clone_size: NA; cdr3_nt: TGTGCCAGTCGATCCACAGGGGCGGGCACAGATACGCAGTATTTT; cdr3_aa: CASRSTGAGTDTQYF
d_call: NA; j_call: TRBJ1-6; v_call: TRBV20-1; clone_size: NA; cdr3_nt: TGCAGTGCTAGCTTCCCCCGGGACAAAAAAACACCCCTCCACTTT; cdr3_aa: CSASFPRDKKTPLHF
d_call: NA; j_call: TRBJ1-1; v_call: TRBV29-1; clone_size: few; cdr3_nt: TGCAGCGTTGAAGTTCACGGCATGAACACTGAAGCTTTCTTT; cdr3_aa: CSVEVHGMNTEAFF
d_call: TRBD1; j_call: TRBJ2-7; v_call: TRBV2; clone_size: few; cdr3_nt: TGTGCCAGCAGTGAAGCAGAGTGGGACAGGGACTACGAGCAGTACTTC; cdr3_aa: CASSEAEWDRDYEQYF
d_call: NA; j_call: TRBJ2-7; v_call: TRBV5-1; clone_size: few; cdr3_nt: TGCGCCAGCAGCTTGCCTATGGGGGGCTCCTACGAGCAGTACTTC; cdr3_aa: CASSLPMGGSYEQYF
d_call: NA; j_call: TRBJ2-1; v_call: TRBV7-9; clone_size: NA; cdr3_nt: TGTGCCAGCAGCAACCGGGACTCGACAGACAATGAGCAGTTCTTC; cdr3_aa: CASSNRDSTDNEQFF
d_call: NA; j_call: TRBJ2-1; v_call: TRBV30; clone_size: few; cdr3_nt: TGTGCCTGGAGTACGGGGGAGTACAATGAGCAGTTCTTC; cdr3_aa: CAWSTGEYNEQFF
d_call: NA; j_call: TRBJ2-5; v_call: TRBV7-6; clone_size: few; cdr3_nt: TGTGCCAGCAGCCCGACTACTTTTCAAGAGACCCAGTACTTC; cdr3_aa: CASSPTTFQETQYF
d_call: TRBD1; j_call: TRBJ2-3; v_call: TRBV27; clone_size: few; cdr3_nt: TGTGCCAGCAGTCTTACAGGGGGCAGAGATACGCAGTATTTT; cdr3_aa: CASSLTGGRDTQYF
d_call: TRBD1; j_call: TRBJ1-3; v_call: TRBV10-1; clone_size: many; cdr3_nt: TGCGCCAGAAAAACCGGGACAGGTTCTGGAAACACCATATATTTT; cdr3_aa: CARKTGTGSGNTIYF
d_call: TRBD2; j_call: TRBJ2-5; v_call: TRBV29-1; clone_size: NA; cdr3_nt: TGCAGCGGGGGACTAGCGGGATTAGAGACCCAGTACTTC; cdr3_aa: CSGGLAGLETQYF
d_call: TRBD1; j_call: TRBJ2-7; v_call: TRBV2; clone_size: few; cdr3_nt: TGTGCCAGCAGTGAAGGCCCCCCCGGGACAGGAGCCTACGAGCAGTACTTC; cdr3_aa: CASSEGPPGTGAYEQYF
d_call: NA; j_call: TRBJ1-6; v_call: TRBV12-3/TRBV12-4; clone_size: few; cdr3_nt: TGTGCCAGCAGATCCGGGACACCCAATTCACCCCTCCACTTT; cdr3_aa: CASRSGTPNSPLHF